Listed below are T cell receptor beta chains from one sample, sequenced in a study of early T cells in non-severe SARS-CoV-2 infection. TCRdb independently ran MiXCR on the 5' RACE reads; one entry per CDR3 protein. Among fewer than 65,000 distinct CDR3 sequences listed, 4.5% to 7.5% were seen once. The specimen was whole blood, collected at baseline. Every receptor here comes from an adult who was a healthcare worker with PCR-confirmed SARS-CoV-2 infection or an uninfected control (not recorded which). CDR3s include the opening cysteine and the closing phenylalanine or tryptophan. The order of the fields is V gene, J gene, D gene, clone size, CDR3 length, CDR3 protein, CDR3 DNA. The D gene is left open where the match is weak. Each size is how often the clone was seen (once, few, many) or a class if it is expanded.

TRBV10-3	TRBJ1-5	TRBD1	many	15	CATHLGQGAPQPQHF	TGTGCCACCCACCTCGGACAGGGGGCTCCTCAGCCCCAGCATTTT
TRBV18	TRBJ2-1	TRBD2	many	14	CASSPLAGVNEQFF	TGTGCCAGCTCACCCCTAGCGGGGGTCAATGAGCAGTTCTTC
TRBV7-2	TRBJ2-7	TRBD2	many	15	CASSPDSGSGYEQYF	TGTGCCAGCAGCCCCGATAGCGGGAGCGGGTACGAGCAGTACTTC
TRBV20-1	TRBJ2-7	TRBD2	few	12	CSYSSGSYEQYF	TGCAGCTATTCTAGCGGCTCCTACGAGCAGTACTTC
TRBV6-5	TRBJ1-3	-	once	17	CASSYSGVGYSGNTIYF	TGTGCCAGCAGTTACTCGGGAGTGGGGTACTCTGGAAACACCATATATTTT
TRBV4-3	TRBJ2-5	-	few	14	CASSQVAYQETQYF	TGCGCCAGCAGCCAAGTGGCCTACCAAGAGACCCAGTACTTC
TRBV12-3/TRBV12-4	TRBJ1-1	TRBD1	many	11	CASTRDRGAFF	TGTGCCAGCACCCGAGACAGGGGAGCTTTCTTT
TRBV9	TRBJ1-6	-	many	14	CASSGAGDNSPLHF	TGTGCCAGCAGTGGGGCAGGGGATAATTCACCCCTCCACTTT
TRBV28	TRBJ1-2	-	many	13	CASRPGFIYGYTF	TGTGCCAGCAGACCGGGATTCATCTATGGCTACACCTTC
TRBV28	TRBJ2-5	-	many	13	CASRDREGETQYF	TGTGCCAGCAGGGACAGGGAGGGCGAGACCCAGTACTTC
TRBV19	TRBJ2-2	-	few	14	CASRPDRNTGELFF	TGTGCCAGTAGACCGGACAGGAACACCGGGGAGCTGTTTTTT
TRBV10-3	TRBJ2-1	TRBD1	many	20	CAIKHGRTGGGTSSYNEQFF	TGTGCCATCAAACATGGCCGGACAGGGGGAGGAACTTCCTCCTACAATGAGCAGTTCTTC